The 28 T cell receptor beta chains given below trace back to one sample, sequenced in a study of CD4 T cells in relation to SARS-CoV-2 and coronaviruses. Using immunoSEQ multiplex PCR, the repertoire was profiled, and TCRdb retains in-frame clones only, with some absent. The repertoire has approximately 36,000 clones, roughly 80% of them found once; the top ten carry 6.6%. No antigens are known for them. Material: naive CD4+ T cells from PBMCs, cultured in vitro. The subset was: naive CD4+ T cells isolated by negative enrichment. The receptors were gathered from an adult with COVID-19.

V usage is TRBV2 and J usage is TRBJ2-3; 7 bases are shared with TRBD1. The V gene's germline CDR1 is SNHLY and CDR2 FYNNEI. V dropped 10 bases and J dropped 2; count of bases not matched to a gene: 15. This CDR3 has 16 residues. CDR3 sequence: CATPGQWDRATDTQYF. For the CDR3, the DNA is TGTGCCACCCCAGGGCAATGGGACAGAGCCACAGATACGCAGTATTTT.

The rearrangement links TRBV7-2 to TRBJ2-5; TRBD2 matches at 7 bases. V dropped 0 bases and J dropped 2; count of bases not matched to a gene: 3. The CDR3 is made up of 15 amino acids. Germline V lookup: CDR1 SGHTA, CDR2 FQGNSA. This CDR3 reads CASSLAGDYQETQYF. CDR3 DNA: TGTGCCAGCAGCTTAGCTGGGGACTATCAAGAGACCCAGTACTTC.

V and J are TRBV18 and TRBJ1-3, with D perhaps TRBD1 (5 bases). V lost 2 bases and J 7 bases, leaving 15 bases between the germline ends. Germline CDR1 KGHSH, CDR2 LQKENI. The length of the CDR3 is 15 residues. The DNA for the CDR3 is TGTGCCAGCTCACCAGTTCAGGGTCAGAGGAACACCATATATTTT. Translation: CASSPVQGQRNTIYF.

The genes are TRBV28 and TRBJ1-2; 8 nucleotides agree with TRBD1. CDR1 and CDR2 from the germline V gene are MDHEN and SYDVKM. The V and J ends lost 2 bases and 3 bases, in that order; junction bases with no gene match: 8. The CDR3 has 16 amino acids. The CDR3 protein is CASSLGQGAVHYGYTF. The CDR3 DNA reads TGTGCCAGCAGTTTAGGTCAGGGGGCTGTTCACTATGGCTACACCTTC.

The chain has TRBV3-1 (or the pseudogene TRBV3-2) and TRBJ1-1; no clear D gene. V shed 1 base and J shed 4 bases, with 10 bases lying between them. This CDR3 has 14 residues. Germline CDR1 is LGHDT and CDR2 is YNNKEL (reference sequence). CDR3 nucleotide sequence: TGTGCCAGCAGCCAAGTTTCGGGGAGCACTGAAGCTTTCTTT. Amino acids: CASSQVSGSTEAFF.

This rearrangement joins TRBV13 to TRBJ2-7; 10 nucleotides agree with TRBD1. The CDR3 runs to 15 residues. Germline V gene sequence: CDR1 PRHDT, CDR2 FYEKMQ (reference sequence). V lost 4 bases and J lost 5; bases outside the gene matches: 8. This CDR3 reads CASSSVGQGFHEQYF. The CDR3, as DNA: TGTGCCAGCAGCTCCGTGGGACAGGGGTTCCACGAGCAGTACTTC. Filled out from reference TRBV13 and TRBJ2-7, the complete variable domain reads AAGVIQSPRHLIKEKRETATLKCYPIPRHDTVYWYQQGPGQDPQFLISFYEKMQSDKGSIPDRFSAQQFSDYHSELNMSSLELGDSALYFCASSSVGQGFHEQYFGPGTRLTVT.

V gene TRBV28 combines with J gene TRBJ1-2, with D unclear. CDR3 size: 16 residues. Germline assignment: CDR1 MDHEN and CDR2 SYDVKM. The V and J ends lost 1 base and 6 bases respectively, with 18 bases between them. The CDR3 DNA reads TGTGCCAGCAGTTTATCCCCCGGGTTCATACTCCATGGCTACACCTTC. It encodes CASSLSPGFILHGYTF.

This chain links TRBV10-3 with TRBJ1-2; 7 bases align to TRBD1. Germline-derived CDR1 and CDR2 are ENHRY and SYGVKD. The ends lost 6 bases at V and 8 bases at J; junction bases unmatched: 24. CDR3 length equals 18 residues. CDR3 coding DNA: TGTGCCATCAGACCGAATCGGGACAGTCCCCAGGGGTTTGGGGGCTACACCTTC. It specifies CAIRPNRDSPQGFGGYTF.

The V and J genes are TRBV6-4 and TRBJ1-3; D may be TRBD1 (5 bases). This CDR3 region has 15 residues. The ends were cut back, 7 bases at V and 0 bases at J, with 13 bases in the middle. Per germline, CDR1 MRHNA and CDR2 SNTAGT. The CDR3 spells CASKTTDSSGNTIYF. The DNA of the CDR3 is TGTGCCAGCAAAACTACCGACAGCTCTGGAAACACCATATATTTT.

This chain joins TRBV20-1 and TRBJ2-5, with 11 bases identical to TRBD2. V lost 3 bases and J lost 7; bases outside the gene matches: 7. Germline CDR1 reads DFQATT; CDR2 reads SNEGSKA (reference sequence). This CDR3 contains 14 residues. The CDR3, as DNA: TGCAGTGCTAGTACTAGCGGGAGTTCGGGGACCCAGTACTTC. Amino acids: CSASTSGSSGTQYF.

The rearrangement joins TRBV5-5 to TRBJ2-7; D gene uncertain. The CDR3 runs 12 residues. V lost 4 bases and J 3 bases, leaving 8 bases between the germline ends. Germline V gene data show CDR1 as SGHKS and CDR2 as YYEKEE (reference sequence). The chain's CDR3 is CASSPMGYEQYF. Written as DNA, the CDR3 is TGTGCCAGCAGCCCGATGGGCTACGAGCAGTACTTC.

This clone has a handful of counts. This chain joins TRBV2 and TRBJ1-6; 7 bases map to TRBD1. There are 14 residues in the CDR3. The V gene end was trimmed by 8 bases and the J gene end by 4 bases; junction bases not matched to a gene: 5. Germline V gene data show CDR1 as SNHLY and CDR2 as FYNNEI. The chain's CDR3 is CASARTGYNSPLHF. CDR3 nucleotide sequence: TGTGCCAGCGCCAGGACAGGATATAATTCACCCCTCCACTTT.

This clone occurred once. The chain carries TRBV6-5 and TRBJ1-1; maybe TRBD1 (5 bases). Germline V gene lookup returns CDR1 MNHEY and CDR2 SVGAGI. Trimming removed 0 bases from V and 5 bases from J, with 10 bases in between. This CDR3 has 14 amino acids. The CDR3 nucleotides read TGTGCCAGCAGTTACTCGGGGAAGGGGACTGAAGCTTTCTTT. Protein: CASSYSGKGTEAFF.

This sequence joins TRBV11-2 and TRBJ2-3; no reliable D call. In germline, CDR1 is SGHAT, CDR2 FQNNGV. The CDR3 runs to 16 residues. V lost 5 bases, J lost 0 bases, and 15 bases lay in between. The CDR3 is CASSAFPLASTDTQYF. As DNA, the CDR3 is TGTGCCAGCAGCGCATTCCCATTAGCCAGCACAGATACGCAGTATTTT. Full variable domain (missing parts from reference TRBV11-2 and TRBJ2-3): EAGVAQSPRYKIIEKRQSVAFWCNPISGHATLYWYQQILGQGPKLLIQFQNNGVVDDSQLPKDRFSAERLKGVDSTLKIQPAKLEDSAVYLCASSAFPLASTDTQYFGPGTRLTVL.

This clone was found a few times. The rearrangement uses TRBV6-4 and TRBJ2-1, with D possibly matching TRBD2 (6 bases). Germline loops: CDR1 MRHNA, CDR2 SNTAGT. CDR3 length: 15 residues. V gave up 0 bases and J gave up 3 bases, with 9 bases separating them. DNA for the CDR3: TGTGCCAGCAGTGACTCGGCTAGCGACTACAATGAGCAGTTCTTC. Its translation: CASSDSASDYNEQFF.

This chain joins TRBV28 and TRBJ2-7; D gene unclear. Germline CDR1 is MDHEN and CDR2 is SYDVKM. The ends were cut back, 1 base at V and 3 bases at J, with 10 bases in the middle. This CDR3 has 14 amino acids. The CDR3 loop reads CASSLSQEFYEQYF. The CDR3 nucleotides read TGTGCCAGCAGTTTATCTCAAGAGTTCTACGAGCAGTACTTC.

The chain is built from TRBV2 and TRBJ2-7; D perhaps matches TRBD2 (7 bases). Germline V gives CDR1 SNHLY, CDR2 FYNNEI. Trimming removed 7 bases at V and 9 bases at J, with 19 bases between. This CDR3 spans 13 amino acids. The CDR3, as DNA: TGTGCCAGCACTTACCAGGGGAGGGAAGTGCAGTACTTC. Its translation: CASTYQGREVQYF. The full variable domain, completed using reference TRBV2 and TRBJ2-7, is EPEVTQTPSHQVTQMGQEVILRCVPISNHLYFYWYRQILGQKVEFLVSFYNNEISEKSEIFDDQFSVERPDGSNFTLKIRSTKLEDSAMYFCASTYQGREVQYFGPGTRLTVT.

The chain combines TRBV5-1 with TRBJ1-2; the match to TRBD1 covers 9 bases. The ends lost 0 bases at V and 3 bases at J; junction bases unmatched: 18. The CDR3 length is 20 residues. Germline V gene lookup returns CDR1 SGHRS and CDR2 YFSETQ. The CDR3 reads CASSLVLRSNRGQVDYGYTF. The DNA for the CDR3 is TGCGCCAGCAGCTTGGTGTTGCGTTCTAACAGGGGGCAAGTGGACTATGGCTACACCTTC.

This chain's CDR3 is CASSAQGDGTYEQYF. The DNA for the CDR3 is TGTGCCAGCAGTGCACAGGGGGACGGAACCTACGAGCAGTACTTC. The rearrangement uses TRBV28 and TRBJ2-7; 8 positions agree with TRBD1. Per the germline V gene, CDR1 is MDHEN and CDR2 is SYDVKM. The CDR3 runs to 15 residues. The ends lost 5 bases at V and 2 bases at J; junction bases unmatched: 8.

The V and J genes are TRBV6-5 and TRBJ1-2; D might be TRBD1 (5 bases). This CDR3 contains 14 residues. CDR1 MNHEY and CDR2 SVGAGI come from the germline V gene. Trimming cost V 2 bases and J 5 bases, with 12 bases left between them. As DNA, the CDR3 is TGTGCCAGCAGTTACGCCGGGACCGAGTATGGCTACACCTTC. Protein product: CASSYAGTEYGYTF.

The rearrangement uses TRBV7-9 and TRBJ2-5; tentatively, D is TRBD2 (6 bases). Trimming removed 2 bases at V and 2 bases at J, with 9 bases between. This CDR3 has 14 residues. Germline V CDR1 and CDR2: SEHNR, FQNEAQ (reference sequence). The DNA of the CDR3 is TGTGCCAGCAGCTTACTGCGGGGACAAGAGACCCAGTACTTC. Translating gives CASSLLRGQETQYF.

This clone showed up just a few times. This chain uses TRBV28 with TRBJ1-2, with 9 bases that match TRBD1. Per germline, CDR1 MDHEN and CDR2 SYDVKM. The V segment lost 5 bases and the J segment 8 bases; nucleotides outside the gene matches: 9. This CDR3 spans 14 amino acids. In DNA form, the CDR3 reads TGTGCCAGCAGTCCTGCCGGGACAGGGCGCGGCTACACCTTC. Encoded protein: CASSPAGTGRGYTF.

This clone occurred a few times. The V gene is TRBV7-9, the J gene TRBJ1-1; D is unclear. The CDR3 runs 12 residues. V gave up 6 bases and J gave up 1 base, with 6 bases separating them. CDR1 and CDR2 (germline): SEHNR, FQNEAQ (reference sequence). The CDR3 nucleotides read TGTGCCAGCAGTCAACAGAACACTGAAGCTTTCTTT. Translation gives CASSQQNTEAFF.

This sequence joins TRBV14 and TRBJ1-2, with no clear D. CDR1 SGHDN and CDR2 FVKESK come from the germline V gene. V shed 0 bases and J shed 6 bases, with 8 bases lying between them. There are 13 residues in the CDR3. CDR3 loop: CASSQDYWNGYTF. The CDR3 nucleotides read TGTGCCAGCAGCCAAGATTACTGGAATGGCTACACCTTC.

The chain links TRBV18 to TRBJ1-5, with D perhaps matching TRBD1 (6 bases). This CDR3 has 16 residues. Per the germline V gene, CDR1 is KGHSH and CDR2 is LQKENI. Trimming removed 4 bases from V and 2 bases from J, with 15 bases in between. The CDR3 DNA is TGTGCCAGCTCACTTGCCGGGACATCCGGCAATCAGCCCCAGCATTTT. Translated: CASSLAGTSGNQPQHF.

This clone showed up just a few times. The chain carries TRBV19 and TRBJ1-6; D perhaps matches TRBD1 (6 bases). Trimming pared 4 bases from V and 8 bases from J, leaving 15 bases between. The CDR3 is 15 residues long. CDR1 is LNHDA and CDR2 is SQIVND in the germline V gene (reference sequence). The CDR3 DNA reads as TGTGCCAGTAGTACCCTCCAGGGGCCGGATTCACCCCTCCACTTT. Protein product: CASSTLQGPDSPLHF.

The chain joins TRBV18 to TRBJ2-5, with D possibly matching TRBD1 (6 bases). The ends were cut back, 3 bases at V and 7 bases at J, with 15 bases in the middle. This CDR3 spans 14 amino acids. The germline V gene encodes CDR1 KGHSH and CDR2 LQKENI. The CDR3 loop is CASSPTGPQPTQYF. CDR3 coding DNA: TGTGCCAGCTCACCCACAGGGCCCCAACCGACCCAGTACTTC.

The chain carries TRBV27 and TRBJ2-7, with D possibly TRBD2 on 6 matching bases. Germline CDR1 MNHEY, CDR2 SMNVEV (reference sequence). Between the trimmed V and J ends, which lost 4 bases and 3 bases, there was a span of 16 bases. The length of the CDR3 is 15 residues. CDR3 region: CASSYGGDGNYEQYF. In DNA, the CDR3 is TGTGCCAGCAGTTACGGGGGAGACGGTAACTACGAGCAGTACTTC.